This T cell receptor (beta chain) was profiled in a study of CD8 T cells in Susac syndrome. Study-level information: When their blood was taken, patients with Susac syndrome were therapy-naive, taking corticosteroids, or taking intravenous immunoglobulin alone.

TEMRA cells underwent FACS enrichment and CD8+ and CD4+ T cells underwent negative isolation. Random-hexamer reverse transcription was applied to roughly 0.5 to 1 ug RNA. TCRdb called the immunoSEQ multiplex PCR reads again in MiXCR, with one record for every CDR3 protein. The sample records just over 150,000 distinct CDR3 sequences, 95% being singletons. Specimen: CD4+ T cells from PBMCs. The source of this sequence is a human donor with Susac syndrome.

The DNA of the CDR3 is TGCAGTGCTAGGGGGTACAGCATTCAAGAGACCCAGTACTTC. Its protein is CSARGYSIQETQYF. V gene TRBV20-1 combines with J gene TRBJ2-5; D ambiguous. The germline gives CDR1 DFQATT, CDR2 SNEGSKA (reference sequence). The CDR3 is made up of 14 amino acids. Trimming left V 3 bases short and J 2 bases short, with 13 bases between.